This T cell receptor beta chain is from a study of shared clonotypes between healthy human individuals. For the study at large: The study used three CD4 naive, three CD4 memory, two CD8 naive and one CD8 memory plate per donor.

The authors split each subset's genomic DNA evenly across several immunoSEQ plates. In the study's own analysis: Junction-only sequences without quality scores came from ImmunoSEQ, so filtering differed. Method: immunoSEQ multiplex PCR; TCRdb's copy keeps in-frame clones and lacks some. D and trimming come from the DNA, and the V and J calls and clone size come from that table. The data show about 340,000 clones, around 70% seen once. This clone was detected a few times. Additional DNA sequences in this sample encode the identical CDR3. Division of CD4+ cells produced a CD45RA+ naive subset and a CD45RA-negative memory subset. V lost 6 bases and J 0 bases, leaving 8 bases between the germline ends. CDR3 length equals 13 residues. The germline V gene has CDR1 MNHNS and CDR2 SASEGT.

The material sequenced was memory CD4+ T cells sorted from blood. Specified subset: CD45RA-negative fraction. The gene calls are TRBV6-1 and TRBJ1-1, with D hard to call. This clonotype was sampled from a man aged 25 to 40 in good health. The CDR3 DNA follows: TGTGCCAGCAGGCAGACTATGAACACTGAAGCTTTCTTT. Residues: CASRQTMNTEAFF.